The 2 T cell receptor beta chains below all came from one sample that was sequenced in a study of OX40 agonist ivuxolimab in advanced cancers. Method: immunoSEQ multiplex PCR; TCRdb's copy keeps in-frame clones and lacks some. The sample lists some 50,000 clones, approximately 91% occurring once. The specimen comprised CD4+ or CD8+ T cells sorted from blood, sampled in a trial of the OX40 agonist ivuxolimab. Receptors originate from an adult with an advanced solid tumor such as melanoma, head and neck, liver or kidney cancer.

A note on this clone: The limits of the CDR3 on the DNA are not certain, so only TCRdb's listed CDR3 is given. Here the CDR3 reads CSVASGSLPFF. This chain connects TRBV29-1 to TRBJ2-1; the D call TRBD2 from the table was never checked on the DNA. In germline, CDR1 is SQVTM, CDR2 ANQGSEA. The CDR3 is 11 amino acids in total, end residues counted.

This chain links TRBV27 with TRBJ1-5; D is perhaps TRBD1 (6 bases). Trimming pared 2 bases from V and 3 bases from J, leaving 11 bases between. This CDR3 is built from 15 residues. Germline CDR1 is MNHEY and CDR2 is SMNVEV (reference sequence). The CDR3 sequence: CASSLAGAFNQPQHF. The DNA of the CDR3 is TGTGCCAGCAGTTTAGCAGGGGCGTTCAATCAGCCCCAGCATTTT.